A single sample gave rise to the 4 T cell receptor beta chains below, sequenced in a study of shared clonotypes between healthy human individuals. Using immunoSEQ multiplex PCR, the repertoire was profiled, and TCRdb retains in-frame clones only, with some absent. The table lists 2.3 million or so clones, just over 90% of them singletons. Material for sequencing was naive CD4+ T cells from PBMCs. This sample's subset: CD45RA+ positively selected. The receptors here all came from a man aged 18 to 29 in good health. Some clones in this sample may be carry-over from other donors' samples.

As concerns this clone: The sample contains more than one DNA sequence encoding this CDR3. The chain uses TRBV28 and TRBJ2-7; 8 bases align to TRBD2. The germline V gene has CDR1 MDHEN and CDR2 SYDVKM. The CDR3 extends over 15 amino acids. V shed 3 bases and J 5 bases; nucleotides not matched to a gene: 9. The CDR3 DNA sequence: TGTGCCAGCAGTTTCCTAAGCGGGAGCGGTAACGAGCAGTACTTC. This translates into CASSFLSGSGNEQYF.

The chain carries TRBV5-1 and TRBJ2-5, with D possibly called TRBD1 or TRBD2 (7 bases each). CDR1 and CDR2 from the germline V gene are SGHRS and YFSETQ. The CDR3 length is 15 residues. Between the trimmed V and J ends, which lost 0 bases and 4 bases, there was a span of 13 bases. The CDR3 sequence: CASSLVVRGGETQYF. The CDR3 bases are TGCGCCAGCAGCTTGGTAGTCAGGGGGGGAGAGACCCAGTACTTC.

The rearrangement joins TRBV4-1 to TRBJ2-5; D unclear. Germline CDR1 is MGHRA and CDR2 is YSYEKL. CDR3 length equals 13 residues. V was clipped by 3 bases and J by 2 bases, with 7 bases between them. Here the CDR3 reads CASSHPQQETQYF. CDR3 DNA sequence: TGCGCCAGCAGCCACCCCCAACAAGAGACCCAGTACTTC.

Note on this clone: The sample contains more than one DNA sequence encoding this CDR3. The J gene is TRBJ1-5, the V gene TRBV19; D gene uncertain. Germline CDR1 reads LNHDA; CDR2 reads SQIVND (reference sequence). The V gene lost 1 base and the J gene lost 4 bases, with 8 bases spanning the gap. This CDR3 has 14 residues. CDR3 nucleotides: TGTGCCAGTAGTATAGGAACAGTTAATCAGCCCCAGCATTTT. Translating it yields CASSIGTVNQPQHF.